The 2 T cell receptor beta chains in this list originate from one sample, sequenced in a study of shared clonotypes between healthy human individuals. TCRdb's table, derived via immunoSEQ multiplex PCR, lists solely in-frame clones and lacks some. Among around 1.1 million clones listed, approximately 80% were seen once. The sequenced material came from memory CD4+ T cells from PBMCs. As for subset: CD45RA-negative fraction. The source of these receptors is a man younger than 35 in good health. Some clones in this sample may be carry-over from other donors' samples.

This chain joins TRBV28 and TRBJ1-1; 10 bases are shared with TRBD1. CDR1 MDHEN and CDR2 SYDVKM come from the germline V gene. Trimming cost V 3 bases and J 0 bases; bases outside gene matches: 4. This CDR3 is built from 16 residues. The CDR3 DNA reads as TGTGCCAGCAGTTTCGGGACAGGGGCCCTGAACACTGAAGCTTTCTTT. Amino acids: CASSFGTGALNTEAFF.

The rearrangement uses TRBV25-1 and TRBJ1-2; the match to TRBD1 covers 12 bases. Germline loops: CDR1 MGHDK, CDR2 SYGVNS. Trimming at V came to 6 bases and at J to 3 bases, leaving 8 bases not matched to a gene. The CDR3 length is 16 residues. The CDR3 is CASRGDRGHLYYGYTF. Here the CDR3 DNA reads TGTGCCAGCAGGGGGGACAGGGGGCATTTATACTATGGCTACACCTTC.